The entry below describes one T cell receptor beta chain. What it binds is not known. Germline V gene lookup returns CDR1 SGHNT and CDR2 YYREEE (reference sequence). The V and J ends lost 0 bases and 4 bases, in that order; junction bases with no gene match: 1. This CDR3 contains 14 residues. These data belong to a study of beta chain features in type 1 diabetes. Overall study: Summed over all samples, the examined sorted cells came to fewer than 120 million.

General observations from the study: Type 1 diabetes patients had moderately but significantly shorter TCRB CDR3s in all four CD4+ subsets. VDJ junctions in type 1 diabetes patients carried more deletions and fewer insertions.

Reverse transcribing all isolated RNA meant expressed TCRB transcripts were sequenced. The data were produced by immunoSEQ multiplex PCR, yet TCRdb's version contains in-frame clones alone and is incomplete. The data show around 250,000 clones, over 20% seen once. This chain connects TRBV5-4 to TRBJ2-7, with 10 nucleotides matching TRBD1. This TCR came from a woman aged 40 to 49 with type 1 diabetes. Specimen: naive CD4+ T cells from blood. This CDR3 reads CASSLGTGGYEQYF. The CDR3, as DNA: TGTGCCAGCAGCTTGGGGACAGGGGGTTACGAGCAGTACTTC.